This T cell receptor (beta chain) was documented in a study of T cells in Graves' hyperthyroidism and ophthalmopathy. The CDR3 has 14 amino acids. The germline V gene has CDR1 SGHTA and CDR2 FQGNSA. Trimming cost V 6 bases and J 6 bases, with 12 bases left between them. The patients, who ranged from 18 to 65 in age, presented with newly diagnosed hyperthyroidism lasting under 2 months. The investigators amplified TCR beta CDR3 regions from RNA transcripts. The study used the HTBI primer set for a first-round RT-PCR of the TCR CDR3. MiXCR, run by TCRdb on the multiplex PCR reads, gives a single entry per CDR3 protein. Among around 800,000 distinct CDR3 sequences listed, 38% were seen once.

V and J are TRBV7-2 and TRBJ1-6; D possibly corresponds to TRBD1 (5 bases). Sequencing input: blood. The receptor was derived from a man aged 18-30 years with Graves' hyperthyroidism. Here the CDR3 reads CASSSTTANSPLHF. CDR3 DNA: TGTGCCAGCAGTTCAACGACAGCTAATTCACCCCTCCACTTT.